This T cell receptor beta chain originates from a study of tumor-infiltrating lymphocytes in localized non-small cell lung cancer. Germline CDR1 is SEHNR and CDR2 is FQNEAQ (reference sequence). V lost 2 bases, J lost 6 bases, and 5 bases stayed unmatched. CDR3 length: 14 amino acids. The table came from immunoSEQ multiplex PCR; TCRdb's copy has only in-frame clones and leaves some out. This table holds about 7,100 clones, approximately 67% found once. This TCR derives from a human donor with non-small cell lung cancer. V and J are TRBV7-9 and TRBJ2-7, with 9 positions matching TRBD1. Sequencing was done on a sample of uninvolved lung tissue not adjacent to the tumor. CDR3 residues: CASSLRQGEGEQYF. In DNA form, the CDR3 reads TGTGCCAGCAGCTTAAGACAGGGGGAAGGCGAGCAGTACTTC.